This TCR beta chain was found in a study of STAT5B mutations in CD4+ large granular lymphocyte leukemia. Study results and caveats: The CD4+ versus CD8+ T-LGLL clonality difference may reflect limited sample size.

Points on this clone: Its antigen is undetermined.

The CDR3 totals 14 residues. V shed 6 bases, J shed 0 bases, and the junction held 2 bases outside the gene matches. CDR1 is SGHDT and CDR2 is YYEEEE in the germline V gene. Controls came from buffy coats of healthy blood donors. The method was immunoSEQ multiplex PCR; TCRdb's version includes in-frame clones alone and lacks a portion of them. The profile shows about 22,000 clones, around 78% of them singletons. Sequenced sample: CD4+ T cells from blood buffy coats. The sequence was collected from a human donor in good health. The chain carries TRBV5-6 and TRBJ2-7, with 11 bases matching TRBD1. In nucleotides, the CDR3 is TGTGCCAGCACCGGGACAGGGGGCTCCTACGAGCAGTACTTC. Translated: CASTGTGGSYEQYF.